Listed below are T cell receptor beta chains from one sample, sequenced in a study of T-cell reconstitution after alpha-beta-depleted transplantation in children. TCRdb fed the PCR reads into MiXCR, producing one record per CDR3 protein. The data contain about 980,000 distinct CDR3 sequences, roughly 29% of them singletons. Sequences were derived from PBMCs, mostly from graft donor cells, sampled 360 days after TCRalphabeta/CD19-depleted stem cell transplant. These TCRs come from a boy less than two years old who had a stem cell transplant for SCID, so the T cells may come from the graft donor. Both conserved end residues are part of each CDR3. The D gene is left open where the match is weak. Clone size is given for some rows only: seen once, a few or many times, or a class if the clone is expanded.

J | D | size | V | DNA | CDR3
TRBJ2-7 | TRBD1 | NA | TRBV15 | TGTGCCACCACCAGGACAGGGCCTCCTGGGGGAGTGTACGAGCAGTACTTC | CATTRTGPPGGVYEQYF
TRBJ2-3 | NA | NA | TRBV28 | TGTGCCACCTCCGATGAGGCGCGGGTCCGTGGTGCGCAGTATTTT | CATSDEARVRGAQYF
TRBJ2-7 | NA | NA | TRBV7-9 | TGTGCCAGCAACCAGGAGCGAGGGGCCACCTACGAGCAGTACTTC | CASNQERGATYEQYF
TRBJ2-7 | NA | few | TRBV7-9 | TGTGCCAGCGGGACCGACTTGGAGCAGTACTTC | CASGTDLEQYF
TRBJ2-1 | NA | NA | TRBV2 | TGTGCCAGCAGTGACCAGTCTATCAGCGGTGAGCAGTTCTTC | CASSDQSISGEQFF
TRBJ2-1 | NA | few | TRBV20-1 | TGCAGTGCTAGTAAGCGGAGCTCCTACAATGAGCAGTTCTTC | CSASKRSSYNEQFF
TRBJ1-2 | NA | few | TRBV12-3/TRBV12-4 | TGTGCCAGCAGCTTGAGTGCCCTTATGCCCTATGGCTACACCTTC | CASSLSALMPYGYTF
TRBJ2-2 | NA | NA | TRBV19 | TGTGCCAGCACAACACAGGGAAAAGGGACCGGGGAGCTGTTTTTT | CASTTQGKGTGELFF
TRBJ2-5 | TRBD2 | NA | TRBV28 | TGTGCCAGCAGTCCCGGGAGCGGGGGGGTACAAGAGACCCAGTACTTC | CASSPGSGGVQETQYF
TRBJ1-1 | NA | NA | TRBV2 | TGTTCCAGCAAGGGGGATTCTCCAAGCACTGAAGCTTTCTTT | CSSKGDSPSTEAFF
TRBJ1-5 | NA | NA | TRBV6-1 | TGTGCCAGCAGACAGGGAGAGAAAAGGGGGCAGCCCCAGCATTTT | CASRQGEKRGQPQHF
TRBJ2-7 | NA | NA | TRBV28 | TGTGCCAGCAGTCCCATACCGCCCGACATATCCTACGAGCAGTACTTC | CASSPIPPDISYEQYF
TRBJ2-3 | NA | NA | TRBV12-3/TRBV12-4 | TGTGCCAGCAGTACCCTACAGGGCACAGATACGCAGTATTTT | CASSTLQGTDTQYF
TRBJ2-1 | NA | few | TRBV5-1 | TGCGCCAGCAGCATGCCGGGTCTTTCCTACAATGAGCAGTTCTTC | CASSMPGLSYNEQFF
TRBJ1-2 | NA | NA | TRBV10-3 | TGTGCCATCAGTGACAGGGAAATTGATGGCTACACCTTC | CAISDREIDGYTF
TRBJ2-1 | TRBD2 | NA | TRBV7-8 | TGTGCCAGCAGCCGGGGGGGGCTAGCGGTGGCGGATGAGCAGTTCTTC | CASSRGGLAVADEQFF
TRBJ1-1 | NA | few | TRBV7-3 | TGTGCCAGCAGCTTAACCCAATTCACTGAAGCTTTCTTT | CASSLTQFTEAFF
TRBJ2-6 | NA | NA | TRBV5-1 | TGCGCCAGCACCCTAGACGGGGCCAACGTCCTGACTTTC | CASTLDGANVLTF
TRBJ2-7 | TRBD2 | once | TRBV20-1 | TGCAGTGCTAGAGATCGGGAGCGGGGCAGCTACGAGCAGTACTTC | CSARDRERGSYEQYF
TRBJ1-1 | NA | few | TRBV5-1 | TGCGCCAGCAGCTCCAGACAGCACATGAACACTGAAGCTTTCTTT | CASSSRQHMNTEAFF
TRBJ2-7 | NA | once | TRBV11-2 | TGTGCCAGCAGCCCTGGGGGCTACAAATACGAGCAGTACTTC | CASSPGGYKYEQYF
TRBJ2-2 | TRBD1 | NA | TRBV10-3 | TGTGCCATCAGCGGACAGGGCGGCACCGGGGAGCTGTTTTTT | CAISGQGGTGELFF
TRBJ1-4 | TRBD1 | few | TRBV5-1 | TGCGCCAGCAGCTTGGAGACAGGGGGTGAAAAACTGTTTTTT | CASSLETGGEKLFF
TRBJ2-7 | NA | many | TRBV29-1 | TGCAGCGTTCTCTCCGGGGCCTACGAGCAGTACTTC | CSVLSGAYEQYF
TRBJ2-7 | NA | NA | TRBV12-3/TRBV12-4 | TGTGCCAGCAGTGGACGTGGGCTATTCGACGAGCAGTACTTC | CASSGRGLFDEQYF
TRBJ1-6 | NA | NA | TRBV7-9 | TGTGCCAGCAGCTTAATCCCATCGTCACCCCTCCACTTT | CASSLIPSSPLHF
TRBJ2-3 | NA | few | TRBV5-1 | TGCGCCAGCAGCTCCAACCTCGGGGGTCTGGGTCAGGATACGCAGTATTTT | CASSSNLGGLGQDTQYF
TRBJ2-3 | TRBD2 | NA | TRBV20-1 | TGCAGTGCTAGAGATCTCCGACTAGCGGGGGGGAAAGATACGCAGTATTTT | CSARDLRLAGGKDTQYF
TRBJ2-7 | NA | NA | TRBV29-1 | TGCAGCGTTGAAGATTTTCGGGGAACGACCTACGAGCAGTACTTC | CSVEDFRGTTYEQYF
TRBJ2-3 | TRBD2 | NA | TRBV2 | TGTGCCAGCAGTGAAATTGGGGCTAGCGGACCCACAGATACGCAGTATTTT | CASSEIGASGPTDTQYF
TRBJ2-3 | TRBD2 | NA | TRBV10-3 | TGTGCCATCAGTGAGTCGGGACTAGCGGGCACAGATACGCAGTATTTT | CAISESGLAGTDTQYF
TRBJ2-5 | TRBD2 | few | TRBV5-1 | TGCGCCAGCAGCTTGGGGAACCAAATGACTAGCGCACAAGAGACCCAGTACTTC | CASSLGNQMTSAQETQYF
TRBJ2-7 | NA | NA | TRBV28 | TGTGCCAGCAGTCAAGGAGGGACCCCCTTAGGGCAGTACTTC | CASSQGGTPLGQYF
TRBJ1-6 | NA | few | TRBV3-1 | TGTGCCAGCAGCCAAGATCCGGGGGTAGGGAATTCACCCCTCCACTTT | CASSQDPGVGNSPLHF
TRBJ2-7 | NA | NA | TRBV5-5 | TGTGCCAGCAGCTACGGCCCCGGGCGGAACGAGCAGTACTTC | CASSYGPGRNEQYF
TRBJ1-5 | NA | once | TRBV19 | TGTGCCAGTAGAAGTATGGGGGGCGGTCAGCCCCAGCATTTT | CASRSMGGGQPQHF
TRBJ1-6 | NA | NA | TRBV11-1 | TGTGCCAGCAGCTTAACTATCTCCGGCACCGTCGGCGGAGCCTATAATTCACCCCTCCACTTT | CASSLTISGTVGGAYNSPLHF
TRBJ2-5 | NA | few | TRBV29-1 | TGCAGCGTCCAAACACTCAGGGAGAGAGAGACCCAGTACTTC | CSVQTLRERETQYF
TRBJ2-2 | NA | NA | TRBV24-1 | TGTGCCACCAGTGATCCCCACCTGAACACCGGGGAGCTGTTTTTT | CATSDPHLNTGELFF
TRBJ2-1 | NA | NA | TRBV3-1 | TGTGCCAGCAGCCAAGTAGGGGGGGACACCTACAATGAGCAGTTCTTC | CASSQVGGDTYNEQFF
TRBJ2-6 | TRBD2 | few | TRBV5-1 | TGCGCCAGCAGTACTTCCGGGGGGGGGAAGTCTGGGGCCAACGTCCTGACTTTC | CASSTSGGGKSGANVLTF
TRBJ2-1 | TRBD1 | NA | TRBV6-5 | TGTGCCAGCAGTTCGCCGGGACAGGTCCACAATGAGCAGTTCTTC | CASSSPGQVHNEQFF
TRBJ2-3 | TRBD2 | NA | TRBV5-1 | TGCGCCAGCAGCTTGGTCCAGCGGGGGTTTGGAGATACGCAGTATTTT | CASSLVQRGFGDTQYF
TRBJ2-1 | NA | NA | TRBV5-1 | TGCGCCAGCAGCTTGGCAGAGTTTCGATACAATGAGCAGTTCTTC | CASSLAEFRYNEQFF
TRBJ2-7 | TRBD1 | NA | TRBV6-1 | TGTGCCAGCAGCCTTGACAGGGGGCGGACTGGAAGAACCTACGAGCAGTACTTC | CASSLDRGRTGRTYEQYF
TRBJ1-5 | NA | NA | TRBV5-1 | TGCGCCAGCAGCTTTGAGGGGGGGAGCAATCAGCCCCAGCATTTT | CASSFEGGSNQPQHF
TRBJ2-7 | NA | NA | TRBV7-3 | TGTGCCAGCAGCTTATTGCCTGGAGTAAACTACGAGCAGTACTTC | CASSLLPGVNYEQYF
TRBJ1-5 | TRBD1 | NA | TRBV6-2/TRBV6-3 | TGTGCCACTCATCACAGGGGCCCTAATCAGCCCCAGCATTTT | CATHHRGPNQPQHF
TRBJ2-3 | NA | NA | TRBV5-1 | TGCGCCAGCAGCCGCGGGGATTGGACAGATACGCAGTATTTT | CASSRGDWTDTQYF
TRBJ2-7 | NA | few | TRBV7-3 | TGTGCCAGCAGCCACGCGCCGGGAGCTCCCTACGAGCAGTACTTC | CASSHAPGAPYEQYF
TRBJ1-4 | NA | few | TRBV12-3/TRBV12-4 | TGTGCCAGTCAATACCGTGCGGCTAATGAAAAACTGTTTTTT | CASQYRAANEKLFF
TRBJ2-7 | TRBD1 | NA | TRBV29-1 | TGCAGCGTTGCCAGACTTCCAGGGGGCAACTACGAGCAGTACTTC | CSVARLPGGNYEQYF
TRBJ2-1 | NA | many | TRBV4-1 | TGCGCCAGCAGCCAAGCTCGGCCGGGGGGCCCCTACAATGAGCAGTTCTTC | CASSQARPGGPYNEQFF
TRBJ1-3 | TRBD1 | few | TRBV5-1 | TGCGCCAGCAGAAGGGACAGCGACTCTGGAAACACCATATATTTT | CASRRDSDSGNTIYF